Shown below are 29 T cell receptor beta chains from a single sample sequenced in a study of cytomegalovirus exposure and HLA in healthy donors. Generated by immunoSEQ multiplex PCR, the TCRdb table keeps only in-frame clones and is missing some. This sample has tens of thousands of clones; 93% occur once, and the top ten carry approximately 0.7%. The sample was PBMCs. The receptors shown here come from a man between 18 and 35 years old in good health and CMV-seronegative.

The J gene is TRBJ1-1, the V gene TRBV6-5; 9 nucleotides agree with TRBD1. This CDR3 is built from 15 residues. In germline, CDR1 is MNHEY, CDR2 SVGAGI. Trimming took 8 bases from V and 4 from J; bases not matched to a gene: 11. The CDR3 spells CASLNTGGSGTEAFF. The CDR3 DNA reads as TGTGCCAGCCTCAACACAGGGGGCAGTGGCACTGAAGCTTTCTTT.

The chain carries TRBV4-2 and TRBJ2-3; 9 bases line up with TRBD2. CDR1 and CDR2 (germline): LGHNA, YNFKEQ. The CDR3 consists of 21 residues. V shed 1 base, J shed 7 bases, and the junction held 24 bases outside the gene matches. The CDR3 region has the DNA TGTGCCAGCAGCCAAGGGCAAGAGCGGGGGGCCGGCTGGGTCGGCGGGAATACGCAGTATTTT. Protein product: CASSQGQERGAGWVGGNTQYF.

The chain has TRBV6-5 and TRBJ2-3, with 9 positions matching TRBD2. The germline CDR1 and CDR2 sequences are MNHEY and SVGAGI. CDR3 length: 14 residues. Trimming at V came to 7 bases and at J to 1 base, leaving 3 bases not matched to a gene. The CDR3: CASTIAGGTDTQYF. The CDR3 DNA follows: TGTGCCAGCACCATAGCGGGGGGCACAGATACGCAGTATTTT.

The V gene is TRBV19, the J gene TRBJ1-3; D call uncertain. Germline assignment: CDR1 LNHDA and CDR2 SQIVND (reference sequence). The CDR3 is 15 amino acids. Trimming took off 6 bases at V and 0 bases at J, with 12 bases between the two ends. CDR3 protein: CASSQTRNSGNTIYF. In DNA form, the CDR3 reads TGTGCCAGTAGCCAGACGAGGAACTCTGGAAACACCATATATTTT.

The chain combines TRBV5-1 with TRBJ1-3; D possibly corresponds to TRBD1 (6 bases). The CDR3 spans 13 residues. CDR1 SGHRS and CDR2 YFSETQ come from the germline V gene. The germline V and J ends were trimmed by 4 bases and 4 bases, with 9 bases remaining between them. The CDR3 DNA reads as TGCGCCAGCAGCGCGGGGGGCGGAAACACCATATATTTT. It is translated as CASSAGGGNTIYF.

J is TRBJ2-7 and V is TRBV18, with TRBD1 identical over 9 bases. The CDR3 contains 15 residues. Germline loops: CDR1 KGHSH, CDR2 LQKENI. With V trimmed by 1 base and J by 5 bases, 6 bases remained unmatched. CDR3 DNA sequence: TGTGCCAGCTCACCACTACAGGGGGCGCAACACGAGCAGTACTTC. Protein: CASSPLQGAQHEQYF. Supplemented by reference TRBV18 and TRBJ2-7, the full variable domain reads NAGVMQNPRHLVRRRGQEARLRCSPMKGHSHVYWYRQLPEEGLKFMVYLQKENIIDESGMPKERFSAEFPKEGPSILRIQQVVRGDSAAYFCASSPLQGAQHEQYFGPGTRLTVT.

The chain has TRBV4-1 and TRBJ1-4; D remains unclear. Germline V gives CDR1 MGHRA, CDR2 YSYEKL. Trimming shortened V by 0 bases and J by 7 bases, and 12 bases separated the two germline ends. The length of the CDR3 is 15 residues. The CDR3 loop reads CASSQDPGSGEKLFF. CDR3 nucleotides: TGCGCCAGCAGCCAAGATCCAGGTAGTGGTGAAAAACTGTTTTTT.

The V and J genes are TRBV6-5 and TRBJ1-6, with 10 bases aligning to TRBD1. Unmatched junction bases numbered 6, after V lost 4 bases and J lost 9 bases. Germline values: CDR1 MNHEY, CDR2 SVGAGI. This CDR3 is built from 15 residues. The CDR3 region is CASSFRDRGSSPLHF. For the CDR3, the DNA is TGTGCCAGCAGTTTCCGGGACAGGGGTAGTTCACCCCTCCACTTT.

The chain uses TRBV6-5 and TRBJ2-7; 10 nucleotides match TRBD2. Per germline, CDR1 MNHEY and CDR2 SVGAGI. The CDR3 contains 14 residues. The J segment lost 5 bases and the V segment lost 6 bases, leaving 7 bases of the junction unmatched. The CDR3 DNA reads TGTGCCAGCAGGAGAGCGGGGGGGCCCAACGAGCAGTACTTC. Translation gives CASRRAGGPNEQYF.

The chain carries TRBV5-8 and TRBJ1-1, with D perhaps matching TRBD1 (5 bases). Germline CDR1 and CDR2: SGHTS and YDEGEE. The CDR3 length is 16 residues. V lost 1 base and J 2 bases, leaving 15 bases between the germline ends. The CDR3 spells CASSLLGRTTNTEAFF. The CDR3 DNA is TGTGCCAGCAGCTTGTTGGGTAGGACAACTAACACTGAAGCTTTCTTT.

The CDR3 DNA follows: TGTGCCAGCAGCGGCGATCAACCGAGGGACAACTCTGGGGCCAACGTCCTGACTTTC. Amino acid sequence: CASSGDQPRDNSGANVLTF. This chain uses TRBV9 with TRBJ2-6; possibly TRBD1 for D (6 bases). V gave up 3 bases and J gave up 0 bases, with 19 bases separating them. This CDR3 spans 19 amino acids. Per the germline V gene, CDR1 is SGDLS and CDR2 is YYNGEE.

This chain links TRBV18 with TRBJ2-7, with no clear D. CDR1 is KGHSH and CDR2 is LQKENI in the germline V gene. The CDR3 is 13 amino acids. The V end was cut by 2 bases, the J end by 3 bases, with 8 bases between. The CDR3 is CASSPAVDYEQYF. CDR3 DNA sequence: TGTGCCAGCTCACCAGCGGTTGACTACGAGCAGTACTTC.

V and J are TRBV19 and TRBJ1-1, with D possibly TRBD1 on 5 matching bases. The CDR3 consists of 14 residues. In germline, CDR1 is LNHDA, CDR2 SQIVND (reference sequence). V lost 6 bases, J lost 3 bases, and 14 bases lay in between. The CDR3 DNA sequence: TGTGCCAGTAGGACGGGGGGGGTTTACACTGAAGCTTTCTTT. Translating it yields CASRTGGVYTEAFF.

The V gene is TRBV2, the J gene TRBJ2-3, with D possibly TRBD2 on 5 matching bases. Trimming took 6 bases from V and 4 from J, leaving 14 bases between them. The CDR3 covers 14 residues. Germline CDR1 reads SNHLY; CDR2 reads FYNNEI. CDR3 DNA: TGTGCCAGCAGACCTCCGGGAAGGGCAGATACGCAGTATTTT. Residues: CASRPPGRADTQYF.

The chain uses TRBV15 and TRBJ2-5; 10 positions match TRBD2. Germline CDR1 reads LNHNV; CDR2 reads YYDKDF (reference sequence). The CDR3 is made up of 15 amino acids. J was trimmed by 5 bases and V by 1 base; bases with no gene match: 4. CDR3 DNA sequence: TGTGCCACCAGCAGAGCGACTAGCGGGTGGGAGACCCAGTACTTC. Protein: CATSRATSGWETQYF.

The CDR3 DNA reads as TGTGCCAGTAGGGAGGACAGCTCTGGGAGCTATGGCTACACCTTC. Its translation is CASREDSSGSYGYTF. This chain links TRBV19 with TRBJ1-2; a weak D match, TRBD1 (6 bases). The V gene lost 6 bases and the J gene lost 4 bases, with 18 bases spanning the gap. This CDR3 region has 15 residues. Germline V gives CDR1 LNHDA, CDR2 SQIVND (reference sequence).

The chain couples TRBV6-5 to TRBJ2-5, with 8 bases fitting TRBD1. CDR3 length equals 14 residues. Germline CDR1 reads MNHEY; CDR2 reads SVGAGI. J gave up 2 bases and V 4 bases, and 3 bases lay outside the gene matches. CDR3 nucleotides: TGTGCCAGCAGTTGGGGACAGGCGCAAGAGACCCAGTACTTC. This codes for CASSWGQAQETQYF.

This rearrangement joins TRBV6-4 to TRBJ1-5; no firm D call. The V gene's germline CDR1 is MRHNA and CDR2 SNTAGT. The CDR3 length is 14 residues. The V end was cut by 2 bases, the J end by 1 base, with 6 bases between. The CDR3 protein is CASSDQSSNQPQHF. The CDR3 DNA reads TGTGCCAGCAGTGACCAATCCAGCAATCAGCCCCAGCATTTT.

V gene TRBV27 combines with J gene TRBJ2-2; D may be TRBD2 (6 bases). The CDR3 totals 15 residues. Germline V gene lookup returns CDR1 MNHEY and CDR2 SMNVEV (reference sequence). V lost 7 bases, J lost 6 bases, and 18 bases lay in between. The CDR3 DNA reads TGTGCCAGCACCAGGCAGGGAGGTCGGGCCGGGGAGCTGTTTTTT. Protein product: CASTRQGGRAGELFF.

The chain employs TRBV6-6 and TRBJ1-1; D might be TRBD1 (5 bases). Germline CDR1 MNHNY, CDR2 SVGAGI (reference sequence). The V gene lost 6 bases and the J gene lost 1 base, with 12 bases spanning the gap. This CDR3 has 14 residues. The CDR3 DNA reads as TGTGCCAGCAGCTCTCATACAGGGAACACTGAAGCTTTCTTT. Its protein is CASSSHTGNTEAFF.

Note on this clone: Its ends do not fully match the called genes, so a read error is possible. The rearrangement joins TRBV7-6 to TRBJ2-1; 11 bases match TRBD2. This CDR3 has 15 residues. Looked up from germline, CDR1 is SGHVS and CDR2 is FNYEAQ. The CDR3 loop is CASSIAGGRGNEQFF. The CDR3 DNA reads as TGTGCCAGCAGCATAGCGGGAGGGCGGGGGAATGAGCAGTTCTTC.

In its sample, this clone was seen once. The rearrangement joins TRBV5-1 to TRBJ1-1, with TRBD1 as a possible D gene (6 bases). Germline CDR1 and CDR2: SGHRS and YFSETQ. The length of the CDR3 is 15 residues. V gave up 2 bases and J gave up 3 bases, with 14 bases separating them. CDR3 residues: CASSFRRGGDTEAFF. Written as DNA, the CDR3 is TGCGCCAGCAGCTTTAGAAGGGGGGGAGACACTGAAGCTTTCTTT.

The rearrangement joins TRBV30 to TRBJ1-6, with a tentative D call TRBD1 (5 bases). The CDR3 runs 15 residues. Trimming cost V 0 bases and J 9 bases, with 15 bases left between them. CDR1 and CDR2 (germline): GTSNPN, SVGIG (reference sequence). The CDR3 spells CAWSVLPGPSSPLHF. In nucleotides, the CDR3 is TGTGCCTGGAGTGTACTCCCAGGGCCGTCTTCACCCCTCCACTTT.

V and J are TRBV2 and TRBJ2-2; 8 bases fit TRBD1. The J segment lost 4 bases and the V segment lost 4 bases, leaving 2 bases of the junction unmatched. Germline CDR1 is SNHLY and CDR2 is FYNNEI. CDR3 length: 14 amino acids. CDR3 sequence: CASSGQGITGELFF. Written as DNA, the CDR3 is TGTGCCAGCAGTGGACAGGGGATCACCGGGGAGCTGTTTTTT.

Here the CDR3 DNA reads TGTGCCAGCAGTGAGCGGACAGGGGCGGCTTTCTTT. Protein: CASSERTGAAFF. The chain combines TRBV2 with TRBJ1-1; 9 nucleotides match TRBD1. CDR1 SNHLY and CDR2 FYNNEI come from the germline V gene. The CDR3 has 12 residues. Germline trimming cut 3 bases from V and 11 bases from J; bases unmatched to any gene: 4. The full variable domain, in which reference TRBV2 and TRBJ1-1 provide the parts outside the CDR3, is EPEVTQTPSHQVTQMGQEVILRCVPISNHLYFYWYRQILGQKVEFLVSFYNNEISEKSEIFDDQFSVERPDGSNFTLKIRSTKLEDSAMYFCASSERTGAAFFGQGTRLTVV.

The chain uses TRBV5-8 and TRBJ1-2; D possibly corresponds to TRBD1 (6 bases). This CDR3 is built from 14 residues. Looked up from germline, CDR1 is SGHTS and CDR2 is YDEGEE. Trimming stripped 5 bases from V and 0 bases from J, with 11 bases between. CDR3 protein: CASRTGAANYGYTF. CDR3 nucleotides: TGTGCCAGCAGGACAGGTGCGGCTAACTATGGCTACACCTTC.

DNA for the CDR3: TGTGCCAGCAGTTTAGTGGGCAGGGCCCACGAGCAGTACTTC. It encodes CASSLVGRAHEQYF. This rearrangement joins TRBV28 to TRBJ2-7; D is perhaps TRBD1 (5 bases). CDR3 size: 14 residues. Germline loops: CDR1 MDHEN, CDR2 SYDVKM. The V gene lost 2 bases and the J gene lost 5 bases, with 13 bases spanning the gap.

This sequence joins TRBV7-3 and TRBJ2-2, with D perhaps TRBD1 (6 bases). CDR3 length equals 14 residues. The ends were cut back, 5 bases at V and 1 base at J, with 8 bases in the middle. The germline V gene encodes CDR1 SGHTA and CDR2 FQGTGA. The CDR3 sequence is CASSPTGNTGELFF. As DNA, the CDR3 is TGTGCCAGCAGCCCGACAGGGAACACCGGGGAGCTGTTTTTT.

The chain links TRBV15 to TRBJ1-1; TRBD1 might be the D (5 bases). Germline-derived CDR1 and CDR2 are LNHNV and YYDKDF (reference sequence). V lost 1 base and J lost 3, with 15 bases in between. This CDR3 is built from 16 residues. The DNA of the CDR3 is TGTGCCACCAGCAGAGCCCTTACTTGGGGGGACACTGAAGCTTTCTTT. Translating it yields CATSRALTWGDTEAFF.